This TCR beta chain was sequenced in a study of shared clonotypes between healthy human individuals. General study results and limits: Non-shared clonotypes had lower generation probabilities than clonotypes shared by all four sorted-subset donors.

Germline loops: CDR1 SNHLY, CDR2 FYNNEI. The germline V and J ends were trimmed by 4 bases and 1 base, with 10 bases remaining between them. There are 14 residues in the CDR3. Of note for this clone: Its matching antigen is unknown.

The genomic DNA of each subset was split evenly across several immunoSEQ plates. Repertoires were generated with immunoSEQ multiplex PCR, while TCRdb's copy carries only in-frame clones and drops some. This sample has about 1 million clones, with around three quarters found just once. The genes are TRBV2 and TRBJ1-1; no clear D. This clonotype originated in a man between 18 and 35 years old in good health. Some clones in this sample may be carry-over from other donors' samples. Sequenced input: memory CD4+ T cells from PBMCs. Subset of the sample: CD45RA-negative fraction. The CDR3 loop is CASSVGGQNTEAFF. The CDR3 DNA is TGTGCCAGCAGTGTCGGAGGGCAGAACACTGAAGCTTTCTTT.